This TCR beta chain was recovered during a study of patients and donors after allogeneic stem cell transplantation. Germline loops: CDR1 SGHTA, CDR2 FQGTGA. Trimming shortened V by 1 base and J by 10 bases, and 8 bases separated the two germline ends. CDR3 size: 13 residues. Each CDR3 protein is one row after TCRdb ran MiXCR on the RT-PCR reads. The data show about a million distinct CDR3 sequences, about a sixth seen once. The chain carries TRBV7-3 and TRBJ1-6; D remains unclear. Sequencing was carried out using blood, either unsorted or a sorted T cell fraction (not recorded which). This TCR came from a human donor who was either an allogeneic HSCT recipient or a stem cell or donor lymphocyte infusion donor (not recorded which). It is not recorded whose cells these are; they may come from a transplant donor. The CDR3 nucleotides read TGTGCCAGCAGCTTAAACCAAGGGTCACCCCTCCACTTT. It yields the protein CASSLNQGSPLHF.